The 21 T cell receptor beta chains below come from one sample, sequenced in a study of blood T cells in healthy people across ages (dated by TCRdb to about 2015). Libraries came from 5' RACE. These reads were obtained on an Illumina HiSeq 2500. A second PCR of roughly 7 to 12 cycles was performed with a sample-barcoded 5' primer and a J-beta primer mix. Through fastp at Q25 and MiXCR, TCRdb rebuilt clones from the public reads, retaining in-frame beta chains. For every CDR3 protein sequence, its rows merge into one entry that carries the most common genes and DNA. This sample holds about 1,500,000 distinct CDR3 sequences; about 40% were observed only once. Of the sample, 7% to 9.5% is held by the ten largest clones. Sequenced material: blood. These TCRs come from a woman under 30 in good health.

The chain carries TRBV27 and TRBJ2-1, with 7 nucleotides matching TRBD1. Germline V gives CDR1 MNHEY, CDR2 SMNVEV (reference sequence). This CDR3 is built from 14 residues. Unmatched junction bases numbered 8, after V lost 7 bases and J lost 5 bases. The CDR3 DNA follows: TGTGCCAGCACCCCAGGGGGAGTCCACAATGAGCAGTTCTTC. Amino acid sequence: CASTPGGVHNEQFF.

The CDR3 nucleotides are TGCAGTGCTAGCGCGGGCCTAGCGTTTGATTCCTACGAGCAGTACTTC. The encoded protein is CSASAGLAFDSYEQYF. This chain uses TRBV20-1 with TRBJ2-7; perhaps TRBD2 as D (6 bases). V was trimmed by 3 bases and J by 1 base, leaving 19 bases between them. CDR3 length: 16 residues. Germline CDR1 is DFQATT and CDR2 is SNEGSKA (reference sequence).

In nucleotides, the CDR3 is TGTGCCAGCAGTTTGCAGGCGCAAGAGACCCAGTACTTC. It yields the protein CASSLQAQETQYF. The V call is TRBV12-3 or TRBV12-4, the J call TRBJ2-5; no definite D call. This CDR3 has 13 residues. The germline V and J ends were trimmed by 3 bases and 2 bases, with 7 bases remaining between them.

DNA of the CDR3: TGTGCCACCAGCAGGCTCCCCTTAATTAATAGCAATCAGCCCCAGCATTTT. Its protein product is CATSRLPLINSNQPQHF. The chain recombines TRBV15 with TRBJ1-5; D call uncertain. The CDR3 totals 17 residues. Germline CDR1 reads LNHNV; CDR2 reads YYDKDF (reference sequence). V lost 3 bases and J 0 bases, leaving 15 bases between the germline ends.

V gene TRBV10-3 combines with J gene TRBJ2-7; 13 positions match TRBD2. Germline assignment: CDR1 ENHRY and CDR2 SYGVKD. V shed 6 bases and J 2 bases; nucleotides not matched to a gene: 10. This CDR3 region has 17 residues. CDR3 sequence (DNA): TGTGCCATCAGCCTTCCCGGGACTAGCGGGGCCACCTACGAGCAGTACTTC. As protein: CAISLPGTSGATYEQYF.

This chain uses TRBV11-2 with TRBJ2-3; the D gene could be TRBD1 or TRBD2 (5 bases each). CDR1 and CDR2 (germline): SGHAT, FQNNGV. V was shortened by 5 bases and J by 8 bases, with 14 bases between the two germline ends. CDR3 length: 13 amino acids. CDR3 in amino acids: CASSPGRTSTQYF. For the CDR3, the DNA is TGTGCCAGCAGCCCGGGACGAACCTCTACGCAGTATTTT.

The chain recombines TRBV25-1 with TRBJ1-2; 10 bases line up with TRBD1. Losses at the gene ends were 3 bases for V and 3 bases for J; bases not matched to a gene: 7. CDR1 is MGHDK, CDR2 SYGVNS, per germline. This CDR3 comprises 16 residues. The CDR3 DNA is TGTGCCAGCAGTGATTTGGGGACAGGGGTCGACTATGGCTACACCTTC. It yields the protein CASSDLGTGVDYGYTF.

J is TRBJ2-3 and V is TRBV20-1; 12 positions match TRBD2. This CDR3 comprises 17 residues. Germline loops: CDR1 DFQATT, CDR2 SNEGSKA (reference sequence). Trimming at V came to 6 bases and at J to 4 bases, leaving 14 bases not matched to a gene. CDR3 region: CSATSLKTSGGSDTQYF. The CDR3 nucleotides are TGCAGTGCCACTAGCCTCAAGACTAGCGGGGGCTCAGATACGCAGTATTTT.

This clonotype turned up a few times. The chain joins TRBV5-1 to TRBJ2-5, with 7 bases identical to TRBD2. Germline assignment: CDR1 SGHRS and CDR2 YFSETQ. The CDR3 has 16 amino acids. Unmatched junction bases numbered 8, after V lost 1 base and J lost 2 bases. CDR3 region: CASSLQPSGAQETQYF. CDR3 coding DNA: TGCGCCAGCAGCTTGCAGCCTAGCGGAGCTCAAGAGACCCAGTACTTC. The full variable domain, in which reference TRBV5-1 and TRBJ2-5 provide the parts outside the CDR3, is KAGVTQTPRYLIKTRGQQVTLSCSPISGHRSVSWYQQTPGQGLQFLFEYFSETQRNKGNFPGRFSGRQFSNSRSEMNVSTLELGDSALYLCASSLQPSGAQETQYFGPGTRLLVL.

CDR3 nucleotides: TGCAGTGCTAGAGATTACATCCGACAGGGTTCCACTGAAGCTTTCTTT. Translated, it gives CSARDYIRQGSTEAFF. This chain links TRBV20-1 with TRBJ1-1; 7 positions match TRBD1. CDR1 is DFQATT, CDR2 SNEGSKA, per germline (reference sequence). There are 16 residues in the CDR3. The J segment lost 4 bases and the V segment lost 0 bases, leaving 11 bases of the junction unmatched.

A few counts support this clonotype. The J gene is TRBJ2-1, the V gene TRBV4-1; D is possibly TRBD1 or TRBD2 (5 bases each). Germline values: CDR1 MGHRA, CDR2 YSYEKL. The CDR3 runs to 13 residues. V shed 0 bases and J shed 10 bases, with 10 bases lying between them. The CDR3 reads CASSQEGVWEQFF. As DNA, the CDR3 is TGCGCCAGCAGCCAAGAGGGGGTTTGGGAGCAGTTCTTC.

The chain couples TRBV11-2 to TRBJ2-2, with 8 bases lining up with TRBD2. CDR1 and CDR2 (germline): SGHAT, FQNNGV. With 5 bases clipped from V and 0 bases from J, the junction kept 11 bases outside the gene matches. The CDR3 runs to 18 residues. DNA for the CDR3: TGTGCCAGCAGCCCTTCGGGGGTGCGGGGGGCGAACACCGGGGAGCTGTTTTTT. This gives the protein CASSPSGVRGANTGELFF.

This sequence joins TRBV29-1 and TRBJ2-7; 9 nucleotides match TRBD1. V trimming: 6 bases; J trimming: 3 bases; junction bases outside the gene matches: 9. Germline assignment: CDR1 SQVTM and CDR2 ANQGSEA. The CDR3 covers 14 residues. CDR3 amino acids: CSVEPGQGLYEQYF. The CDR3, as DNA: TGCAGCGTGGAGCCGGGACAGGGACTCTACGAGCAGTACTTC.

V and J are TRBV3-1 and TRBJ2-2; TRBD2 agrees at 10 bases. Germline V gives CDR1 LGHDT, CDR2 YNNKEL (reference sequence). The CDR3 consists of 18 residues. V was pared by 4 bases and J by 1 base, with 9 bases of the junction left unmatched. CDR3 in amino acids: CASSPVAGGFRNTGELFF. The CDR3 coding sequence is TGTGCCAGCAGCCCGGTAGCGGGGGGTTTTCGGAACACCGGGGAGCTGTTTTTT.

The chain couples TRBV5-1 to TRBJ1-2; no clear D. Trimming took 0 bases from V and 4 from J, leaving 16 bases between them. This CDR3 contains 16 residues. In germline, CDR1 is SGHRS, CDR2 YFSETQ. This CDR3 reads CASSLGDTSSGYGYTF. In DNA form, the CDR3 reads TGCGCCAGCAGCTTGGGAGACACCTCTTCCGGCTATGGCTACACCTTC.

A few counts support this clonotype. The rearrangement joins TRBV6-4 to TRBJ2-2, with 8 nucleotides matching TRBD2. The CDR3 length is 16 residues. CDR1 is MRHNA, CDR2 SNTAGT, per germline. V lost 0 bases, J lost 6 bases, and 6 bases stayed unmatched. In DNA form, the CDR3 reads TGTGCCAGCAGTGACTCCCCTACTAGCGGCTCCGGGGAGCTGTTTTTT. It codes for CASSDSPTSGSGELFF.

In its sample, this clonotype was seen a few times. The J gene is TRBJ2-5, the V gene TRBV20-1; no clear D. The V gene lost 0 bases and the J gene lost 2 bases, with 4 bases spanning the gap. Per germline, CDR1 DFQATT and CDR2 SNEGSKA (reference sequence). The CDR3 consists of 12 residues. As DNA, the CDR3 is TGCAGTGCTAGAGATATTCAAGAGACCCAGTACTTC. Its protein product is CSARDIQETQYF.

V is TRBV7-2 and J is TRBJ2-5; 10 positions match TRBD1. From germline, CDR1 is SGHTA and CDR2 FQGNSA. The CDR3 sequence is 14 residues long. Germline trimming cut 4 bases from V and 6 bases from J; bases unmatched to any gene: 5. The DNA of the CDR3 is TGTGCCAGCAGCTCACGACAGGGGGCGCAGACCCAGTACTTC. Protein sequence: CASSSRQGAQTQYF.

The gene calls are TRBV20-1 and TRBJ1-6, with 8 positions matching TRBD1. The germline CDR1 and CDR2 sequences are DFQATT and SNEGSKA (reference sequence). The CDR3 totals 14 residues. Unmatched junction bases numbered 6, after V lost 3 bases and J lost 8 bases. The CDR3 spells CSARGGQGDSPLHF. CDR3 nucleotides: TGCAGTGCTAGGGGTGGACAGGGTGATTCACCCCTCCACTTT.

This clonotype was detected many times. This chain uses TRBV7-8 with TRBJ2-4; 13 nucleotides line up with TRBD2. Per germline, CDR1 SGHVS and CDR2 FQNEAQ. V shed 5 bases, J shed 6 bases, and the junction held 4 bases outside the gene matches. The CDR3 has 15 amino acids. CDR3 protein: CASSLGTSGINIQYF. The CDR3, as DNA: TGTGCCAGCAGCCTTGGGACTAGCGGGATAAACATTCAGTACTTC.

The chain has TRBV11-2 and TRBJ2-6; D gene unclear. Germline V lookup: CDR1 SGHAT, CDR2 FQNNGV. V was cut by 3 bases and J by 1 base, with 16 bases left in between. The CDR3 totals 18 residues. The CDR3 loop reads CASSFLGKGASGANVLTF. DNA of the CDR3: TGTGCCAGCAGCTTCTTGGGGAAGGGCGCGTCTGGGGCCAACGTCCTGACTTTC.